Listed below are T cell receptor beta chains from one sample, sequenced in a study of CD8 T cells in ankylosing spondylitis. One entry per CDR3 protein, called by TCRdb with MiXCR from the 5' RACE reads. Of 250,000 or so distinct CDR3 sequences listed, about a sixth are singletons. The sequencing sample was made of blood, either unsorted or a sorted T cell fraction (not recorded which). All receptors derive from a male donor with ankylosing spondylitis or in good health (not recorded which). Each CDR3 is given with its conserved first and last residue. D genes are given only for firm matches. Rows give clone size only sometimes, using once, few, many, or a class for an expanded clone.

V gene: TRBV15; D gene: -; clone size: -; J gene: TRBJ2-3; CDR3 protein: CATSRSTDTQYF; CDR3 DNA: TGTGCCACCAGCCGAAGCACAGATACGCAGTATTTT
V gene: TRBV29-1; D gene: -; clone size: few; J gene: TRBJ2-2; CDR3 protein: CSVRDGDTGELFF; CDR3 DNA: TGCAGCGTCCGCGACGGAGACACCGGGGAGCTGTTTTTT
V gene: TRBV12-3/TRBV12-4; D gene: -; clone size: few; J gene: TRBJ2-1; CDR3 protein: CASSFYPDGPGMDEQFF; CDR3 DNA: TGTGCCAGCAGTTTTTACCCGGACGGACCAGGGATGGACGAGCAGTTCTTC
V gene: TRBV27; D gene: -; clone size: -; J gene: TRBJ2-3; CDR3 protein: CASSLRLVADTQYF; CDR3 DNA: TGTGCCAGCAGTTTACGACTAGTTGCAGATACGCAGTATTTT
V gene: TRBV7-6; D gene: -; clone size: -; J gene: TRBJ1-1; CDR3 protein: CASSLDDGTEAFF; CDR3 DNA: TGTGCCAGCAGCTTAGATGATGGCACTGAAGCTTTCTTT
V gene: TRBV29-1; D gene: -; clone size: many; J gene: TRBJ1-1; CDR3 protein: CSVDLGGSTEAFF; CDR3 DNA: TGCAGCGTTGATCTGGGAGGTTCCACTGAAGCTTTCTTT
V gene: TRBV5-1; D gene: -; clone size: many; J gene: TRBJ2-3; CDR3 protein: CASSLFSSTDTQYF; CDR3 DNA: TGCGCCAGCAGCTTGTTTTCGAGCACAGATACGCAGTATTTT
V gene: TRBV20-1; D gene: -; clone size: few; J gene: TRBJ2-7; CDR3 protein: CSASGPTANPYEQYF; CDR3 DNA: TGCAGTGCTAGTGGTCCTACGGCAAACCCCTACGAGCAGTACTTC
V gene: TRBV5-1; D gene: -; clone size: once; J gene: TRBJ2-3; CDR3 protein: CASSLYGSWPDTQYF; CDR3 DNA: TGCGCCAGCAGCTTGTACGGGTCTTGGCCAGATACGCAGTATTTT
V gene: TRBV6-1; D gene: -; clone size: -; J gene: TRBJ2-2; CDR3 protein: CASSWTATQGKELFF; CDR3 DNA: TGTGCCAGCAGCTGGACTGCAACTCAGGGAAAGGAGCTGTTTTTT
V gene: TRBV20-1; D gene: -; clone size: -; J gene: TRBJ2-7; CDR3 protein: CSAMDGNGEQYF; CDR3 DNA: TGCAGTGCTATGGACGGGAATGGGGAGCAGTACTTC
V gene: TRBV20-1; D gene: TRBD1; clone size: -; J gene: TRBJ2-3; CDR3 protein: CSAKPGQGARTDTQYF; CDR3 DNA: TGCAGTGCTAAACCGGGACAGGGTGCGAGGACAGATACGCAGTATTTT
V gene: TRBV7-7; D gene: -; clone size: -; J gene: TRBJ2-7; CDR3 protein: CASSLFLNHEQYF; CDR3 DNA: TGTGCTAGCAGCTTATTTCTGAACCACGAGCAGTACTTC
V gene: TRBV14; D gene: -; clone size: -; J gene: TRBJ2-2; CDR3 protein: CASSPGHGYNTGELFF; CDR3 DNA: TGTGCCAGCAGCCCGGGACACGGTTATAACACCGGGGAGCTGTTTTTT
V gene: TRBV6-1; D gene: -; clone size: many; J gene: TRBJ2-5; CDR3 protein: CASSGGEAQVETQYF; CDR3 DNA: TGTGCCAGCAGTGGGGGGGAGGCCCAGGTTGAGACCCAGTACTTC
V gene: TRBV5-6; D gene: -; clone size: -; J gene: TRBJ1-5; CDR3 protein: CASSLVRDPWQPQHF; CDR3 DNA: TGTGCCAGCAGCTTGGTCAGGGACCCTTGGCAGCCCCAGCATTTT
V gene: TRBV28; D gene: TRBD1; clone size: -; J gene: TRBJ2-7; CDR3 protein: CASRLTGNLYEQYF; CDR3 DNA: TGTGCCAGCAGGCTGACAGGGAACCTCTACGAGCAGTACTTC
V gene: TRBV27; D gene: -; clone size: few; J gene: TRBJ2-1; CDR3 protein: CASSLRGKLSYNEQFF; CDR3 DNA: TGTGCCAGCAGCCTAAGGGGTAAGCTCTCCTACAATGAGCAGTTCTTC
V gene: TRBV5-6; D gene: -; clone size: -; J gene: TRBJ2-4; CDR3 protein: CASSLYAGQAKNIQYF; CDR3 DNA: TGTGCCAGCAGCTTGTATGCGGGACAAGCCAAAAACATTCAGTACTTC
V gene: TRBV20-1; D gene: -; clone size: -; J gene: TRBJ2-7; CDR3 protein: CSASRWGRDEQYF; CDR3 DNA: TGCAGTGCTAGTCGTTGGGGGCGCGACGAGCAGTACTTC
V gene: TRBV14; D gene: TRBD1; clone size: few; J gene: TRBJ2-1; CDR3 protein: CASRGTGPYNEQFF; CDR3 DNA: TGTGCCAGCAGAGGGACAGGGCCATACAATGAGCAGTTCTTC
V gene: TRBV3-1; D gene: TRBD2; clone size: -; J gene: TRBJ2-1; CDR3 protein: CASSQASGSLYNEQFF; CDR3 DNA: TGTGCCAGCAGCCAAGCTAGCGGGAGTCTCTACAATGAGCAGTTCTTC
V gene: TRBV4-2; D gene: TRBD2; clone size: -; J gene: TRBJ2-7; CDR3 protein: CASSQILAGSYEQYF; CDR3 DNA: TGTGCCAGCAGCCAAATACTAGCGGGTAGCTACGAGCAGTACTTC
V gene: TRBV9; D gene: -; clone size: -; J gene: TRBJ2-1; CDR3 protein: CASSVDSVGNEQFF; CDR3 DNA: TGTGCCAGCAGCGTAGATAGCGTAGGAAATGAGCAGTTCTTC
V gene: TRBV24-1; D gene: -; clone size: -; J gene: TRBJ2-5; CDR3 protein: CATSDREETQYF; CDR3 DNA: TGTGCCACCAGTGATCGAGAAGAGACCCAGTACTTC
V gene: TRBV7-7; D gene: -; clone size: -; J gene: TRBJ2-6; CDR3 protein: CASSPYNGANVLTF; CDR3 DNA: TGTGCTAGCAGCCCATATAATGGGGCCAACGTCCTGACTTTC
V gene: TRBV27; D gene: TRBD2; clone size: few; J gene: TRBJ2-3; CDR3 protein: CASSLLPASGRVTDTQYF; CDR3 DNA: TGTGCCAGCAGTTTACTCCCCGCTAGCGGGAGGGTCACAGATACGCAGTATTTT
V gene: TRBV7-6; D gene: -; clone size: -; J gene: TRBJ2-2; CDR3 protein: CASSPSSTGELFF; CDR3 DNA: TGTGCCAGCAGCCCCAGCAGCACCGGGGAGCTGTTTTTT
V gene: TRBV6-5; D gene: TRBD1; clone size: many; J gene: TRBJ2-5; CDR3 protein: CASSFSDRGETQYF; CDR3 DNA: TGTGCCAGCAGTTTTTCCGACAGGGGCGAGACCCAGTACTTC
V gene: TRBV7-9; D gene: -; clone size: -; J gene: TRBJ2-3; CDR3 protein: CASSFVQGRTDTQYF; CDR3 DNA: TGTGCCAGCAGCTTTGTCCAGGGGCGCACAGATACGCAGTATTTT
V gene: TRBV4-1; D gene: TRBD2; clone size: few; J gene: TRBJ2-1; CDR3 protein: CASSQRKGLAGDYNEQFF; CDR3 DNA: TGCGCCAGCAGCCAGAGAAAAGGACTAGCGGGAGATTACAATGAGCAGTTCTTC
V gene: TRBV6-5; D gene: -; clone size: -; J gene: TRBJ1-2; CDR3 protein: CASSYSNQYGYTF; CDR3 DNA: TGTGCCAGCAGTTACTCGAATCAGTATGGCTACACCTTC
V gene: TRBV11-1; D gene: TRBD2; clone size: -; J gene: TRBJ2-1; CDR3 protein: CASSPVETSGQSSSYNEQFF; CDR3 DNA: TGTGCCAGCAGCCCCGTCGAGACTAGCGGGCAATCCAGCTCCTACAATGAGCAGTTCTTC
V gene: TRBV4-3; D gene: -; clone size: -; J gene: TRBJ2-3; CDR3 protein: CASSQDLQISDTQYF; CDR3 DNA: TGCGCCAGCAGCCAAGATCTCCAGATCTCAGATACGCAGTATTTT
V gene: TRBV28; D gene: TRBD2; clone size: -; J gene: TRBJ2-1; CDR3 protein: CASSLLAGSSNEQFF; CDR3 DNA: TGTGCCAGCAGTTTACTAGCGGGAAGTTCCAATGAGCAGTTCTTC
V gene: TRBV10-3; D gene: -; clone size: -; J gene: TRBJ2-5; CDR3 protein: CAIGAPGIEYQETQYF; CDR3 DNA: TGTGCCATCGGGGCGCCAGGCATAGAATACCAAGAGACCCAGTACTTC
V gene: TRBV5-1; D gene: -; clone size: few; J gene: TRBJ2-7; CDR3 protein: CASSLEVEAYEQYF; CDR3 DNA: TGCGCCAGCAGCTTGGAGGTGGAGGCCTACGAGCAGTACTTC
V gene: TRBV2; D gene: TRBD1; clone size: -; J gene: TRBJ2-7; CDR3 protein: CASSETGTSYEQYF; CDR3 DNA: TGTGCCAGCAGTGAGACAGGGACATCCTACGAGCAGTACTTC
V gene: TRBV27; D gene: -; clone size: -; J gene: TRBJ2-5; CDR3 protein: CASSSDRLQETQYF; CDR3 DNA: TGTGCCAGCAGTTCGGACAGACTCCAAGAGACCCAGTACTTC
V gene: TRBV7-3; D gene: TRBD2; clone size: few; J gene: TRBJ2-1; CDR3 protein: CASSLTGGLADEQFF; CDR3 DNA: TGTGCCAGCAGCTTAACGGGAGGACTAGCGGATGAGCAGTTCTTC
V gene: TRBV12-3/TRBV12-4; D gene: -; clone size: -; J gene: TRBJ1-3; CDR3 protein: CASSLADDSRSGNTIYF; CDR3 DNA: TGTGCCAGCAGTTTAGCTGATGACAGCCGCTCTGGAAACACCATATATTTT
V gene: TRBV7-3; D gene: TRBD2; clone size: few; J gene: TRBJ2-1; CDR3 protein: CASSLTSESYNEQFF; CDR3 DNA: TGTGCCAGCAGCTTGACTAGCGAATCCTACAATGAGCAGTTCTTC
V gene: TRBV3-1; D gene: -; clone size: few; J gene: TRBJ2-1; CDR3 protein: CASSRDRRVLHVNEQFF; CDR3 DNA: TGTGCCAGCAGCCGAGATCGCCGGGTCCTCCACGTCAATGAGCAGTTCTTC
V gene: TRBV7-8; D gene: TRBD1; clone size: few; J gene: TRBJ1-1; CDR3 protein: CASSWGTGAYTEAFF; CDR3 DNA: TGTGCCAGCAGCTGGGGGACAGGGGCATACACTGAAGCTTTCTTT
V gene: TRBV29-1; D gene: TRBD2; clone size: -; J gene: TRBJ2-7; CDR3 protein: CSVEEGLAGVRSEQYF; CDR3 DNA: TGCAGCGTTGAAGAGGGACTAGCGGGAGTACGTTCCGAGCAGTACTTC
V gene: TRBV7-2; D gene: -; clone size: many; J gene: TRBJ2-5; CDR3 protein: CASSYRDILLGETQYF; CDR3 DNA: TGTGCCAGCAGCTACCGGGACATTTTGCTCGGGGAGACCCAGTACTTC
V gene: TRBV20-1; D gene: -; clone size: -; J gene: TRBJ1-1; CDR3 protein: CSASGTANTEAFF; CDR3 DNA: TGCAGTGCCTCCGGGACGGCGAACACTGAAGCTTTCTTT
V gene: TRBV4-3; D gene: TRBD2; clone size: -; J gene: TRBJ2-3; CDR3 protein: CASSYRTSGNTDTQYF; CDR3 DNA: TGCGCCAGCAGCTACCGGACTAGCGGGAACACAGATACGCAGTATTTT
V gene: TRBV27; D gene: -; clone size: few; J gene: TRBJ2-6; CDR3 protein: CASSEAWGQLSGANVLTF; CDR3 DNA: TGTGCCAGCAGTGAGGCGTGGGGACAACTCTCTGGGGCCAACGTCCTGACTTTC
V gene: TRBV5-6; D gene: -; clone size: -; J gene: TRBJ2-1; CDR3 protein: CASSFGRGAYEQFF; CDR3 DNA: TGTGCCAGCAGCTTTGGCAGGGGAGCATATGAGCAGTTCTTC
V gene: TRBV9; D gene: -; clone size: few; J gene: TRBJ2-1; CDR3 protein: CASSAQGLPSHEQFF; CDR3 DNA: TGTGCCAGCAGCGCCCAGGGACTCCCTTCCCATGAGCAGTTCTTC
V gene: TRBV10-3; D gene: -; clone size: many; J gene: TRBJ2-2; CDR3 protein: CAVLYQDTGELFF; CDR3 DNA: TGTGCGGTATTGTACCAAGACACCGGGGAGCTGTTTTTT